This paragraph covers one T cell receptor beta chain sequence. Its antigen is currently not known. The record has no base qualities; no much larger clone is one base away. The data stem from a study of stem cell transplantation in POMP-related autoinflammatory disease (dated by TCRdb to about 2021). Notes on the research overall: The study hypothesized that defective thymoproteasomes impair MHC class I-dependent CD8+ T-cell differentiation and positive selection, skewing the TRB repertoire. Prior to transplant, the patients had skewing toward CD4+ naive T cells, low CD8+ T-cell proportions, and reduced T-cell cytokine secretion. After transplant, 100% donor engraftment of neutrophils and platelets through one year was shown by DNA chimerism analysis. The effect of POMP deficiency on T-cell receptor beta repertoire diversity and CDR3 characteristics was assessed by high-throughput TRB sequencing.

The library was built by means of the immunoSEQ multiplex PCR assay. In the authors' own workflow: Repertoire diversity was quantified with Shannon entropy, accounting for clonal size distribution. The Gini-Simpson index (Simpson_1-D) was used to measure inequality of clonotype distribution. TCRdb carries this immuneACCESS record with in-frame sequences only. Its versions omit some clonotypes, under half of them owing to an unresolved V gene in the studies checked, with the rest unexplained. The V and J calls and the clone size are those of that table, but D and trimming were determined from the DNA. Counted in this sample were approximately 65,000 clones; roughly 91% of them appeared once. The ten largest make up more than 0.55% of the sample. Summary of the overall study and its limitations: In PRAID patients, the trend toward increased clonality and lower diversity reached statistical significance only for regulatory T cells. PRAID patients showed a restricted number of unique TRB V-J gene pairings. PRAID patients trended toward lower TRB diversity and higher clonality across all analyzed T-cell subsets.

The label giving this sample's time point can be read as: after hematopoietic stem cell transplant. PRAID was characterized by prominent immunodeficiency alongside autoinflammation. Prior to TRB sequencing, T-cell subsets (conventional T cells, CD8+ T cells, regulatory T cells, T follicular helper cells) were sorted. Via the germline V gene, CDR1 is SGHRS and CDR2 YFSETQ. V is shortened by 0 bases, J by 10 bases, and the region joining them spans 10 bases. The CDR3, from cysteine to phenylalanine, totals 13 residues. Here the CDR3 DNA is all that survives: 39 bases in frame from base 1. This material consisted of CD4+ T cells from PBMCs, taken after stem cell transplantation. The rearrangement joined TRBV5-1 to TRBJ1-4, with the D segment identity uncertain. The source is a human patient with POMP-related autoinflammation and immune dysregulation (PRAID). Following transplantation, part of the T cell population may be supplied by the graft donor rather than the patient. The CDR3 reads CASSLERDGKLFF. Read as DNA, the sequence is TGCGCCAGCAGCTTGGAGAGAGATGGAAAACTGTTTTTT.